One sample yielded the 21 T cell receptor beta chains listed below, sequenced in a study of human T cells and chemical hapten exposure. The time point is: pre-sensitization, week 0. The treatment here: therapeutic diphenylcyclopropenone sensitization with weekly scalp DPC. TCRdb re-called the RACE reads with MiXCR, one entry per CDR3 protein. There are tens of thousands of distinct CDR3 sequences in the sample; 9.6% occur only once, and 3.6% lies in the top ten. Sequenced here: whole blood, sampled in connection with sensitization to the hapten diphenylcyclopropenone (DPC). The receptor source for this set is a woman aged 40 to 50 with alopecia areata. Some clones in this sample may be carry-over from other donors' samples.

This clonotype has more than one count but fewer than ten. The rearrangement uses TRBV28 and TRBJ2-7, with D possibly being TRBD1 (5 bases). V lost 1 base, J lost 3 bases, and 10 bases lay in between. CDR1 MDHEN and CDR2 SYDVKM come from the germline V gene. The CDR3 consists of 14 residues. CDR3 nucleotide sequence: TGTGCCAGCAGTTTATCCGGACAAGGCTACGAGCAGTACTTC. This sequence encodes CASSLSGQGYEQYF.

This clonotype was seen at least ten times. The rearrangement joins TRBV28 to TRBJ1-5, with a tentative D call TRBD1 (5 bases). Germline CDR1 is MDHEN and CDR2 is SYDVKM. The CDR3 has 14 amino acids. The V end was cut by 10 bases, the J end by 2 bases, with 15 bases between. CDR3 residues: CATQGIMGNQPQHF. The CDR3 DNA sequence: TGTGCCACCCAGGGTATCATGGGCAATCAGCCCCAGCATTTT.

The rearrangement joins TRBV9 to TRBJ1-5; 7 bases fit TRBD1. CDR3 length equals 13 residues. The V and J ends lost 2 bases and 6 bases, in that order; junction bases with no gene match: 2. Germline V gene data show CDR1 as SGDLS and CDR2 as YYNGEE. The chain's CDR3 is CASSVAGGQPQHF. In DNA, the CDR3 is TGTGCCAGCAGCGTGGCAGGGGGTCAGCCCCAGCATTTT.

This clonotype was found a few times. This chain connects TRBV14 to TRBJ2-1; D unresolved. This CDR3 spans 18 amino acids. The germline CDR1 and CDR2 sequences are SGHDN and FVKESK. Trimming left V 0 bases short and J 0 bases short, with 15 bases between. The CDR3 sequence: CASSQDPGYGPSYNEQFF. CDR3 nucleotide sequence: TGTGCCAGCAGCCAAGATCCAGGCTACGGGCCCTCCTACAATGAGCAGTTCTTC. Full variable domain (rest looked up from reference TRBV14 and TRBJ2-1): EAGVTQFPSHSVIEKGQTVTLRCDPISGHDNLYWYRRVMGKEIKFLLHFVKESKQDESGMPNNRFLAERTGGTYSTLKVQPAELEDSGVYFCASSQDPGYGPSYNEQFFGPGTRLTVL.

Written as DNA, the CDR3 is TGTGCCAGTAGTTATTATGGCGGTACCTACAATGAGCAGTTCTTC. Protein: CASSYYGGTYNEQFF. J is TRBJ2-1 and V is TRBV19, with D hard to call. This CDR3 spans 15 amino acids. Germline CDR1 reads LNHDA; CDR2 reads SQIVND (reference sequence). V lost 5 bases, J lost 2 bases, and 13 bases lay in between.

J is TRBJ2-1 and V is TRBV20-1, with 11 nucleotides matching TRBD2. V lost 5 bases to trimming and J lost 4 bases; unmatched junction nucleotides: 10. This CDR3 is 16 amino acids long. Germline values: CDR1 DFQATT, CDR2 SNEGSKA (reference sequence). This CDR3 is CSAYSPSGGRYNEQFF. The CDR3 DNA reads as TGCAGTGCTTATAGCCCTAGCGGGGGGCGTTACAATGAGCAGTTCTTC.

This clonotype was detected only a few times. The V call is TRBV20-1, the J call TRBJ1-1; no clear D. The V and J ends lost 6 bases and 8 bases respectively, with 7 bases between them. The CDR3 extends over 9 amino acids. Germline CDR1 reads DFQATT; CDR2 reads SNEGSKA (reference sequence). The CDR3 loop reads CSANPEAFF. The DNA for the CDR3 is TGCAGTGCCAACCCCGAAGCTTTCTTT.

CDR3 sequence (DNA): TGCAGCGTTGATCAGGGGGACTATGGCTACACCTTC. Amino acid sequence: CSVDQGDYGYTF. V usage is TRBV29-1 and J usage is TRBJ1-2, with 7 bases lining up with TRBD1. Germline V lookup: CDR1 SQVTM, CDR2 ANQGSEA. Unmatched junction bases numbered 1, after V lost 3 bases and J lost 3 bases. This CDR3 spans 12 amino acids.

This clonotype was seen many times. The V and J genes are TRBV7-9 and TRBJ2-2, with 8 bases aligning to TRBD1. The V gene's germline CDR1 is SEHNR and CDR2 FQNEAQ (reference sequence). V trimming: 2 bases; J trimming: 2 bases; junction bases outside the gene matches: 4. The CDR3 is made up of 16 amino acids. CDR3 protein: CASSLPGQENTGELFF. Written as DNA, the CDR3 is TGTGCCAGCAGCTTACCGGGACAGGAAAACACCGGGGAGCTGTTTTTT.

This clonotype was recorded at least ten times. The chain is built from TRBV7-2 and TRBJ2-2; D gene ambiguous. Germline lookup yields CDR1 SGHTA and CDR2 FQGNSA. Deletions cut 5 bases from V and 4 bases from J, with 20 bases between. There are 17 residues in the CDR3. In nucleotides, the CDR3 is TGTGCCAGCAGCCCTTCACGAGGACGATATAGCACCGGGGAGCTGTTTTTT. As protein: CASSPSRGRYSTGELFF.

This clonotype has a count of ten or more. The genes are TRBV2 and TRBJ1-5; D is ambiguous. Trimming cost V 7 bases and J 10 bases, with 20 bases left between them. The germline CDR1 and CDR2 sequences are SNHLY and FYNNEI. The CDR3 runs to 14 residues. The CDR3: CASTGIRMGIPQHF. The CDR3, as DNA: TGTGCCAGCACTGGCATCCGTATGGGGATTCCCCAGCATTTT.

This clonotype was seen a few times. This chain uses TRBV19 with TRBJ2-1; D unclear. V lost 4 bases to trimming and J lost 2 bases, with 12 bases between them. Germline V CDR1 and CDR2: LNHDA, SQIVND (reference sequence). The CDR3 runs 15 residues. The CDR3, as DNA: TGTGCCAGTAGTACCTATCTTGGGGCCTACAATGAGCAGTTCTTC. Translating it yields CASSTYLGAYNEQFF.

In this sample, this clonotype turned up many times. This chain connects TRBV7-2 to TRBJ2-6; D might be TRBD1 or TRBD2, each matching 5 bases. The CDR3 is 17 residues long. Germline V lookup: CDR1 SGHTA, CDR2 FQGNSA. V was shortened by 4 bases and J by 0 bases, with 13 bases between the two germline ends. The CDR3 is CASSSGTGGSGANVLTF. CDR3 nucleotide sequence: TGTGCCAGCAGCTCTGGGACGGGTGGCTCTGGGGCCAACGTCCTGACTTTC.

This clonotype was detected ten times or more. The genes are TRBV12-3 or TRBV12-4 and TRBJ2-4, with 9 bases that match TRBD1. CDR3 size: 16 residues. V shed 6 bases, J shed 7 bases, and the junction held 13 bases outside the gene matches. CDR3 bases: TGTGCCAGCAGGTTCGGCCGGGACAGGGCAAGGAACATTCAGTACTTC. Translation gives CASRFGRDRARNIQYF.

The sample holds many counts of this clonotype. V is TRBV4-3 and J is TRBJ1-2, with D unresolved. CDR1 and CDR2 from the germline V gene are LGHNA and YSLEER. V lost 1 base, J lost 1 base, and 7 bases lay in between. This CDR3 contains 14 residues. The CDR3 sequence: CASSQVRGNYGYTF. Here the CDR3 DNA reads TGCGCCAGCAGCCAAGTACGGGGTAACTATGGCTACACCTTC.

This clonotype was recorded at least ten times. The CDR3 spells CASSIAGLMNQPQHF. CDR3 coding DNA: TGTGCCAGTAGTATAGCGGGCCTTATGAATCAGCCCCAGCATTTT. V is TRBV19 and J is TRBJ1-5; D unresolved. V was shortened by 1 base and J by 4 bases, with 11 bases between the two germline ends. The V gene's germline CDR1 is LNHDA and CDR2 SQIVND (reference sequence). The CDR3 extends over 15 amino acids.

This clonotype was counted at least ten times. This chain joins TRBV6-1 and TRBJ2-7; D is possibly TRBD1 (5 bases). This CDR3 is built from 11 residues. Germline assignment: CDR1 MNHNS and CDR2 SASEGT. The V end was cut by 6 bases, the J end by 7 bases, with 10 bases between. CDR3 DNA: TGTGCCAGCAGCCTAAGACAGGAGCAGTACTTC. Its protein product is CASSLRQEQYF.

By share of the sample, this clonotype is medium-sized. The chain recombines TRBV5-1 with TRBJ1-1, with D tentatively TRBD1 (5 bases). V was pared by 4 bases and J by 7 bases, with 20 bases between. The CDR3 length is 15 residues. Per germline, CDR1 SGHRS and CDR2 YFSETQ. Here the CDR3 reads CASSPGFDSVIEAFF. CDR3 DNA: TGCGCCAGCAGCCCCGGATTTGACAGCGTCATTGAAGCTTTCTTT.

In its sample, this clonotype was seen a few times. This chain links TRBV6-5 with TRBJ2-3; possible D gene TRBD2, 6 bases. The CDR3 extends over 12 amino acids. Trimming shortened V by 7 bases and J by 8 bases, and 13 bases separated the two germline ends. Germline CDR1 is MNHEY and CDR2 is SVGAGI. DNA of the CDR3: TGTGCCAGCAAACCGAGAGCGGGTACGCAGTATTTT. Translated, it gives CASKPRAGTQYF.

This clonotype was detected ten times or more. The V call is TRBV11-2, the J call TRBJ2-3, with 8 bases aligning to TRBD2. The CDR3 has 16 amino acids. Germline V lookup: CDR1 SGHAT, CDR2 FQNNGV. Trimming at V came to 1 base and at J to 0 bases, leaving 3 bases not matched to a gene. In nucleotides, the CDR3 is TGTGCCAGCAGCTTAGTAGCGGGGCAAAGCACAGATACGCAGTATTTT. It specifies CASSLVAGQSTDTQYF.

The table lists this clonotype with a few counts. This CDR3 reads CASSPGHEDNEQFF. Here the CDR3 DNA reads TGTGCCAGCTCACCTGGACACGAGGACAATGAGCAGTTCTTC. V usage is TRBV18 and J usage is TRBJ2-1, with D possibly being TRBD1 (5 bases). Germline CDR1 and CDR2: KGHSH and LQKENI. The CDR3 is 14 amino acids. The V gene lost 3 bases and the J gene lost 5 bases, with 11 bases spanning the gap. Complete variable domain (other parts from reference TRBV18 and TRBJ2-1): NAGVMQNPRHLVRRRGQEARLRCSPMKGHSHVYWYRQLPEEGLKFMVYLQKENIIDESGMPKERFSAEFPKEGPSILRIQQVVRGDSAAYFCASSPGHEDNEQFFGPGTRLTVL.